The T cell receptor beta chain under discussion was sequenced for a study of OX40 agonist ivuxolimab in advanced cancers. About the research overall: Prior therapy, whether anti-PD-1, anti-PD-L1 or anti-CTLA-4, was allowed, and less than 45% had some. Study conclusions and caveats: Dose levels from 0.1 to 3.0 mg/kg saw CD4+ and CD8+ blood T cells expand clonally by week 6.

Sequencing was performed with immunoSEQ multiplex PCR; in TCRdb, only in-frame clones are kept and a portion is missing. Here the sample spans tens of thousands of clones, 91% being singletons. The germline V gene has CDR1 WSHSY and CDR2 SAAADI. The J segment lost 12 bases and the V segment lost 0 bases, leaving 6 bases of the junction unmatched. This CDR3 is 15 amino acids long. Note on this clone: The antigen is unknown.

This rearrangement joins TRBV10-2 to TRBJ2-1, with 12 bases lining up with TRBD2. Sequenced material: CD4+ or CD8+ T cells sorted from blood, taken in a trial of the OX40 agonist ivuxolimab. The clonotype was recovered from an adult with an advanced solid tumor such as melanoma, head and neck, liver or kidney cancer. The CDR3 spells CASSESVLAGGGQFF. CDR3 bases: TGCGCCAGCAGTGAGTCGGTACTAGCGGGGGGAGGGCAGTTCTTC.